This passage covers 32 T cell receptor beta chains from one sample sequenced in a study of T cell responses to AZD1222 COVID-19 vaccine (dated by TCRdb to the early 2020s). The time point label for this specimen denotes: baseline before first vaccination. The library relied on the immunoSEQ multiplex PCR assay. Imported from immuneACCESS, the table was reduced by TCRdb to in-frame sequences with V and J called. These copies leave out some clones; in studies compared against another copy, an unresolved V gene accounts for under half, and the cause of the remainder is not known. Within this sample are about 160,000 clones, with around nine tenths of them counted one time only. Clones ranked in the top ten supply around 5.2% of the sample. Sequencing used peripheral blood, obtained on day 0 of AZD1222 vaccination. The receptor set was obtained from an adult in good health.

The chain joins TRBV29-1 to TRBJ1-5; perhaps TRBD1 as D (6 bases). This CDR3 has 14 amino acids. Germline lookup yields CDR1 SQVTM and CDR2 ANQGSEA. V lost 8 bases to trimming and J lost 2 bases, with 16 bases between them. In DNA, the CDR3 is TGCAGCAGGGGGGAGGGAAGGGGCAATCAGCCCCAGCATTTT. Residues: CSRGEGRGNQPQHF.

This clone was counted a single time. V gene TRBV7-2 combines with J gene TRBJ2-7; D may be TRBD2 (6 bases). This CDR3 comprises 14 residues. CDR1 is SGHTA and CDR2 is FQGNSA in the germline V gene. V was cut by 5 bases and J by 1 base, with 12 bases left in between. For the CDR3, the DNA is TGTGCCAGCAGCCGGGGGAGGCAGTCCTACGAGCAGTACTTC. Translated: CASSRGRQSYEQYF.

V usage is TRBV5-6 and J usage is TRBJ2-2, with D possibly TRBD1 on 6 matching bases. Germline V gene sequence: CDR1 SGHDT, CDR2 YYEEEE. The germline V and J ends were trimmed by 2 bases and 1 base, with 12 bases remaining between them. The CDR3 has 16 amino acids. The CDR3 sequence is CASSLIRDKNTGELFF. The CDR3 DNA is TGTGCCAGCAGCTTAATCCGGGACAAGAACACCGGGGAGCTGTTTTTT.

The rearrangement links TRBV10-3 to TRBJ2-2; 9 bases line up with TRBD2. The V gene end was trimmed by 11 bases and the J gene end by 0 bases; junction bases not matched to a gene: 16. Germline assignment: CDR1 ENHRY and CDR2 SYGVKD. This CDR3 is 18 amino acids long. This CDR3 is CASGAPSGAASNTGELFF. The CDR3 bases are TGTGCCTCCGGAGCCCCTAGCGGGGCCGCCTCGAACACCGGGGAGCTGTTTTTT.

The genes are TRBV9 and TRBJ2-1; D may be TRBD2 (5 bases). Trimming left V 0 bases short and J 11 bases short, with 6 bases between. In germline, CDR1 is SGDLS, CDR2 YYNGEE. CDR3 length equals 11 residues. The CDR3 bases are TGTGCCAGCAGCGTAGCGGGAAAGCAGTTCTTC. As protein: CASSVAGKQFF. The variable domain in full, with the rest retrieved from reference TRBV9 and TRBJ2-1, is DSGVTQTPKHLITATGQRVTLRCSPRSGDLSVYWYQQSLDQGLQFLIQYYNGEERAKGNILERFSAQQFPDLHSELNLSSLELGDSALYFCASSVAGKQFFGPGTRLTVL.

The chain links TRBV19 to TRBJ2-4; D remains unclear. The V gene's germline CDR1 is LNHDA and CDR2 SQIVND (reference sequence). CDR3 size: 13 residues. V was trimmed by 7 bases and J by 0 bases, leaving 7 bases between them. Here the CDR3 reads CASTALAKNIQYF. The CDR3, as DNA: TGTGCCAGTACAGCACTAGCCAAAAACATTCAGTACTTC.

The chain recombines TRBV2 with TRBJ2-7; D may be TRBD1 (6 bases). The V gene's germline CDR1 is SNHLY and CDR2 FYNNEI. The CDR3 is made up of 16 amino acids. V was clipped by 0 bases and J by 3 bases, with 15 bases between them. In DNA, the CDR3 is TGTGCCAGCAGTGAAGCACGAAGGAGACAGGACTACGAGCAGTACTTC. Residues: CASSEARRRQDYEQYF.

The chain carries TRBV7-2 and TRBJ2-5; TRBD1 agrees at 7 bases. The CDR3 totals 18 residues. Trimming cost V 1 base and J 0 bases; bases outside gene matches: 11. The germline V gene encodes CDR1 SGHTA and CDR2 FQGNSA. CDR3 DNA: TGTGCCAGCAGCTTAGGGCCCTGGGACAGACAAGACCAAGAGACCCAGTACTTC. This codes for CASSLGPWDRQDQETQYF.

The chain links TRBV18 to TRBJ1-6; D is possibly TRBD1 (5 bases). The CDR3 contains 17 residues. CDR1 is KGHSH and CDR2 is LQKENI in the germline V gene. The ends were cut back, 2 bases at V and 7 bases at J, with 18 bases in the middle. CDR3 region: CASSPVESQGVNSPLHF. The CDR3 nucleotides read TGTGCCAGCTCACCAGTAGAGTCGCAGGGAGTGAATTCACCCCTCCACTTT.

The chain carries TRBV5-1 and TRBJ1-2; D call uncertain. Germline loops: CDR1 SGHRS, CDR2 YFSETQ. CDR3 length: 16 amino acids. V lost 0 bases and J 2 bases, leaving 14 bases between the germline ends. CDR3 bases: TGCGCCAGCAGCTTGGGGTCGGCAGGACCCAACTATGGCTACACCTTC. Translation gives CASSLGSAGPNYGYTF.

The V call is TRBV7-9, the J call TRBJ2-2, with 8 bases aligning to TRBD2. The CDR3 covers 15 residues. Germline lookup yields CDR1 SEHNR and CDR2 FQNEAQ (reference sequence). Trimming removed 6 bases from V and 0 bases from J; junction bases left unmatched: 3. CDR3 nucleotide sequence: TGTGCCAGCAGGCGAGCGGGAGCGAACACCGGGGAGCTGTTTTTT. Translation gives CASRRAGANTGELFF.

The V call is TRBV7-9, the J call TRBJ2-5, with no clear D. Germline loops: CDR1 SEHNR, CDR2 FQNEAQ (reference sequence). This CDR3 has 11 residues. V was pared by 5 bases and J by 2 bases, with 3 bases between. The CDR3 region has the DNA TGTGCCAGCAGCATTCAAGAGACCCAGTACTTC. Translation: CASSIQETQYF.

This clone was picked up a small number of times. The rearrangement links TRBV7-8 to TRBJ2-2; D remains ambiguous. V lost 7 bases and J lost 2, with 11 bases in between. CDR1 is SGHVS and CDR2 is FQNEAQ in the germline V gene. The CDR3 loop spans 14 amino acids. CDR3 DNA sequence: TGTGCCAGCATGAGGACCTTCAACACCGGGGAGCTGTTTTTT. Its translation: CASMRTFNTGELFF.

This clone was detected once. The chain employs TRBV4-3 and TRBJ1-1, with TRBD1 identical over 7 bases. Losses at the gene ends were 0 bases for V and 0 bases for J; bases not matched to a gene: 16. Germline V CDR1 and CDR2: LGHNA, YSLEER. CDR3 length: 20 amino acids. The CDR3 sequence: CASSQEASRGRQGVNTEAFF. In nucleotides, the CDR3 is TGCGCCAGCAGCCAAGAGGCGTCGAGGGGACGGCAGGGGGTGAACACTGAAGCTTTCTTT.

The chain's CDR3 is CSVHRGQVTEAFF. The DNA for the CDR3 is TGCAGCGTTCACAGGGGGCAGGTCACTGAAGCTTTCTTT. The chain is built from TRBV29-1 and TRBJ1-1; 9 nucleotides match TRBD1. Trimming removed 5 bases from V and 4 bases from J; junction bases left unmatched: 5. From germline, CDR1 is SQVTM and CDR2 ANQGSEA. The CDR3 spans 13 residues.

The chain employs TRBV5-1 and TRBJ2-7; 14 positions agree with TRBD2. V lost 4 bases to trimming and J lost 7 bases; unmatched junction nucleotides: 4. The CDR3 loop spans 14 amino acids. Per germline, CDR1 SGHRS and CDR2 YFSETQ. CDR3 nucleotide sequence: TGCGCCAGCAGCAGACTAGCGGGAGGGAGTGAGCAGTACTTC. It codes for CASSRLAGGSEQYF.

The chain combines TRBV10-2 with TRBJ1-5, with 10 bases identical to TRBD1. Germline V CDR1 and CDR2: WSHSY, SAAADI. V shed 6 bases, J shed 2 bases, and the junction held 1 base outside the gene matches. The CDR3 extends over 14 amino acids. The CDR3 DNA sequence: TGCGCCAGCAGGGGGACAGGGGGCAATCAGCCCCAGCATTTT. It codes for CASRGTGGNQPQHF.

This rearrangement joins TRBV14 to TRBJ2-5, with TRBD2 as a possible D gene (5 bases). Germline V gene data show CDR1 as SGHDN and CDR2 as FVKESK. The ends were cut back, 0 bases at V and 7 bases at J, with 6 bases in the middle. This CDR3 comprises 12 residues. The CDR3 protein is CASSQDRGTQYF. For the CDR3, the DNA is TGTGCCAGCAGCCAAGATCGGGGGACCCAGTACTTC.

The chain uses TRBV9 and TRBJ2-2; D is unresolved. V dropped 0 bases and J dropped 5 bases, with 8 bases sitting between them. Germline CDR1 is SGDLS and CDR2 is YYNGEE. The CDR3 loop spans 14 amino acids. The CDR3 region is CASSVVLGTGELFF. As DNA, the CDR3 is TGTGCCAGCAGCGTAGTTCTGGGAACCGGGGAGCTGTTTTTT.

This chain links TRBV7-9 with TRBJ1-1; weak D call: TRBD1 (5 bases). Trimming removed 2 bases from V and 10 bases from J, with 17 bases in between. This CDR3 spans 14 amino acids. Germline-derived CDR1 and CDR2 are SEHNR and FQNEAQ (reference sequence). The CDR3 here is CASSLNTGPPGAFF. CDR3 DNA: TGTGCCAGCAGCTTAAATACAGGTCCCCCAGGAGCTTTCTTT.

The chain joins TRBV23-1 to TRBJ1-5; TRBD1 might be the D (5 bases). TRBV23-1 is an ORF, and what it does is uncertain. Trimming removed 0 bases at V and 0 bases at J, with 18 bases between. This CDR3 has 19 residues. The CDR3 spells CASSQSSDIHRYSNQPQHF. In nucleotides, the CDR3 is TGCGCCAGCAGTCAATCATCGGACATTCACCGTTATAGCAATCAGCCCCAGCATTTT.

The chain uses TRBV5-3 and TRBJ2-7, with D possibly called TRBD1 or TRBD2 (5 bases each). TRBV5-3 is classed as an ORF, of uncertain function. The V and J ends lost 4 bases and 4 bases respectively, with 21 bases between them. This CDR3 comprises 16 residues. CDR3 in amino acids: CARSLATGTLGYEQYF. CDR3 sequence (DNA): TGTGCCAGAAGCCTAGCCACCGGGACCCTTGGGTACGAGCAGTACTTC.

The chain carries TRBV5-4 and TRBJ1-1; 8 nucleotides line up with TRBD1. Germline CDR1 is SGHNT and CDR2 is YYREEE (reference sequence). The CDR3 sequence is 18 residues long. Germline trimming cut 0 bases from V and 1 base from J; bases unmatched to any gene: 11. CDR3 region: CASSLGGRRQGTNTEAFF. DNA of the CDR3: TGTGCCAGCAGCTTGGGGGGGCGACGACAGGGGACGAACACTGAAGCTTTCTTT.

The chain links TRBV5-1 to TRBJ1-2; D is perhaps TRBD1 (5 bases). This CDR3 has 14 residues. Germline-derived CDR1 and CDR2 are SGHRS and YFSETQ. V shed 2 bases and J shed 4 bases, with 12 bases lying between them. DNA for the CDR3: TGCGCCAGCAGCTTAGGGGACCCCCGCTATGGCTACACCTTC. It is translated as CASSLGDPRYGYTF.

The V and J genes are TRBV7-2 and TRBJ1-6; TRBD1 matches 7 bases. CDR3 length equals 15 residues. V was clipped by 2 bases and J by 5 bases; unmatched bases: 3. Germline CDR1 is SGHTA and CDR2 is FQGNSA. CDR3 loop: CASSLRDSNNSPLHF. CDR3 DNA: TGTGCCAGCAGCTTAAGGGACAGCAATAATTCACCCCTCCACTTT.

The rearrangement links TRBV5-1 to TRBJ2-2, with D unresolved. V shed 1 base and J shed 6 bases, with 7 bases lying between them. CDR1 SGHRS and CDR2 YFSETQ come from the germline V gene. CDR3 length: 13 residues. CDR3 DNA: TGCGCCAGCAGCTTGAGTTCGGCCGGGGAGCTGTTTTTT. Amino acid sequence: CASSLSSAGELFF.

The chain employs TRBV19 and TRBJ1-1, with D tentatively TRBD1 (5 bases). This CDR3 is 14 amino acids long. From germline, CDR1 is LNHDA and CDR2 SQIVND (reference sequence). V dropped 4 bases and J dropped 0 bases, with 9 bases sitting between them. CDR3 amino acids: CASSTAGLNTEAFF. For the CDR3, the DNA is TGTGCCAGTAGTACCGCGGGGCTGAACACTGAAGCTTTCTTT.

J is TRBJ1-6 and V is TRBV9; D not resolved. There are 15 residues in the CDR3. The V gene's germline CDR1 is SGDLS and CDR2 YYNGEE. With 4 bases removed from V and 10 bases from J, the gap between germline ends came to 18 bases. In DNA, the CDR3 is TGTGCCAGCAGCCCGGACCCTAGCTTTTCGTCACCCCTCCACTTT. Amino acids: CASSPDPSFSSPLHF.

The V and J genes are TRBV6-1 and TRBJ1-2, with D possibly matching TRBD1 (5 bases). Germline V gene sequence: CDR1 MNHNS, CDR2 SASEGT. The CDR3 consists of 14 residues. Trimming removed 1 base from V and 0 bases from J, with 6 bases in between. For the CDR3, the DNA is TGTGCCAGCAGTGAAGGACAGCCTAACTATGGCTACACCTTC. Its protein product is CASSEGQPNYGYTF.

V gene TRBV5-1 combines with J gene TRBJ1-5; no clear D gene. Between the trimmed V and J ends, which lost 0 bases and 0 bases, there was a span of 7 bases. The V gene's germline CDR1 is SGHRS and CDR2 YFSETQ. The CDR3 runs to 15 residues. The CDR3 loop reads CASSLGGSSNQPQHF. CDR3 nucleotides: TGCGCCAGCAGCTTGGGAGGTAGTAGCAATCAGCCCCAGCATTTT.

This rearrangement joins TRBV7-9 to TRBJ2-7; D not certain. V was cut by 1 base and J by 4 bases, with 8 bases left in between. The CDR3 contains 13 residues. CDR1 and CDR2 from the germline V gene are SEHNR and FQNEAQ (reference sequence). The CDR3 loop is CASSLDLLYEQYF. In DNA form, the CDR3 reads TGTGCCAGCAGCTTAGACTTACTTTACGAGCAGTACTTC.

The CDR3 is CASTQRRTGEELGNTIYF. As DNA, the CDR3 is TGCGCCAGCACACAAAGGCGGACAGGGGAGGAATTAGGAAACACCATATATTTT. The chain recombines TRBV23-1 with TRBJ1-3, with 9 bases lining up with TRBD1. TRBV23-1 falls under the ORF class, with uncertain function. The junction had 17 bases not matched to a gene; V was cut back by 7 bases and J by 4 bases. This CDR3 is built from 18 residues.